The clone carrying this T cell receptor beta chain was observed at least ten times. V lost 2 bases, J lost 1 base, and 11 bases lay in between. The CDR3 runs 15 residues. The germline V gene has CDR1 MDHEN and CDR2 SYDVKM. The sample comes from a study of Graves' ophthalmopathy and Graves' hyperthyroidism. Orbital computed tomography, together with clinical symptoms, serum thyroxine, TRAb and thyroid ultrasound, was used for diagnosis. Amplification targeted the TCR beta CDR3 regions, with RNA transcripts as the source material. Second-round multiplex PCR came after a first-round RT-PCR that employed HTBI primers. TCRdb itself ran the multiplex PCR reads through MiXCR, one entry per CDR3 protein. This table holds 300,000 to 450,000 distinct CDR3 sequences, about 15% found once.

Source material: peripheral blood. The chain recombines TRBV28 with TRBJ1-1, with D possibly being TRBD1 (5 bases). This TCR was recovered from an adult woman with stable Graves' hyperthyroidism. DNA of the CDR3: TGTGCCAGCAGTTTACCCGACGGACAGAACACTGAAGCTTTCTTT. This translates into CASSLPDGQNTEAFF.